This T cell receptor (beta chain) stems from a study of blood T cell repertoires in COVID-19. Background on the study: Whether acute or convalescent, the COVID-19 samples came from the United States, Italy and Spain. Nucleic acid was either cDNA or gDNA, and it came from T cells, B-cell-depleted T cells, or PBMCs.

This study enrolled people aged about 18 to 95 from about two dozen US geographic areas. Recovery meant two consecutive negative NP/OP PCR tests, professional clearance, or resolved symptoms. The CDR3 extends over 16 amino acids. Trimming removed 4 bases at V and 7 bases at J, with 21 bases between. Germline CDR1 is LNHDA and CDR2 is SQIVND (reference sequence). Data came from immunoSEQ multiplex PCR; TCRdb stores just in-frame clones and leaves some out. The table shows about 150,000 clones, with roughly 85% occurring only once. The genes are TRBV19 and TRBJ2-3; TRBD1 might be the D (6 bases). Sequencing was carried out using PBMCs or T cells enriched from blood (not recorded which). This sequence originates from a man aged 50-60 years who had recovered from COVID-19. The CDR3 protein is CASSTSGTPSQHTQYF. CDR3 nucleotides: TGTGCCAGTAGTACTTCCGGGACACCTTCTCAACATACGCAGTATTTT.